This is a list of T cell receptor beta chains from one sample in a study of CD8+ T cells in alopecia areata. TCRdb keeps only in-frame clones here, not all; method: immunoSEQ multiplex PCR. This table holds around 270,000 clones, 55% to 75% found once. The source was CD4+ T cells sorted from blood, collected at week 24, from a patient treated with tofacitinib. Receptors were obtained from a human donor with alopecia areata. CDR3s include the opening cysteine and the closing phenylalanine or tryptophan. Fields, in order: J gene, V gene, D gene, clone size, CDR3 protein, CDR3 DNA. A D gene is named only where the DNA matches it firmly. Not every row has a clone size; where given, it reads once, few, many or a size class.

TRBJ2-4 TRBV5-1 NA NA CASSAGTENIQYF TGCGCCAGCAGCGCGGGGACAGAAAACATTCAGTACTTC
TRBJ2-1 TRBV9 TRBD1 NA CASSFGQGTYNEQFF TGTGCCAGCAGCTTCGGACAGGGAACCTACAATGAGCAGTTCTTC
TRBJ1-3 TRBV29-1 NA NA CSVEDRFAKRNGNTIYF TGCAGCGTTGAAGACAGGTTTGCCAAACGAAATGGAAACACCATATATTTT
TRBJ1-2 TRBV7-6 TRBD1 NA CASSPIRDRVSGYTF TGTGCCAGCAGTCCCATCCGGGACAGGGTCAGTGGCTACACCTTC
TRBJ1-6 TRBV28 TRBD1 once CASNGQGNSPLHF TGTGCCAGCAATGGACAGGGGAATTCACCCCTCCACTTT
TRBJ2-1 TRBV9 NA once CASSVATGPVGDEQFF TGTGCCAGCAGCGTAGCTACGGGACCCGTCGGCGATGAGCAGTTCTTC
TRBJ2-6 TRBV4-2 NA NA CASSQESRTGGANVLTF TGTGCCAGCAGCCAAGAGTCCAGGACTGGTGGGGCCAACGTCCTGACTTTC
TRBJ2-5 TRBV5-1 NA few CASRRRRGETQYF TGCGCCAGCAGAAGGAGAAGGGGAGAGACCCAGTACTTC
TRBJ1-1 TRBV6-5 NA NA CASSPGQTEAFF TGTGCCAGCAGTCCCGGACAGACTGAAGCTTTCTTT
TRBJ2-2 TRBV9 NA NA CASKSQVGELFF TGTGCCAGCAAATCCCAAGTTGGGGAGCTGTTTTTT
TRBJ2-7 TRBV27 NA NA CASSIRVTYEQYF TGTGCCAGCAGCATCAGGGTAACCTACGAGCAGTACTTC
TRBJ2-6 TRBV29-1 NA few CSAILNSGANVLTF TGCAGCGCCATCCTTAACTCTGGGGCCAACGTCCTGACTTTC
TRBJ2-5 TRBV30 NA once CAWSQTGRETQYF TGTGCCTGGAGCCAAACAGGGCGAGAGACCCAGTACTTC
TRBJ2-1 TRBV14 TRBD1 NA CASNGQGAYNEQFF TGTGCCAGCAACGGACAGGGGGCCTACAATGAGCAGTTCTTC
TRBJ2-1 TRBV5-1 TRBD2 NA CASSLNPGLAVNDEQFF TGCGCCAGCAGCCTCAATCCGGGACTAGCTGTCAACGATGAGCAGTTCTTC
TRBJ1-5 TRBV6-1 TRBD1 NA CASSAGGGHQPQHF TGTGCCAGCAGTGCAGGGGGGGGGCATCAGCCCCAGCATTTT
TRBJ2-7 TRBV5-1 NA NA CASSLGFRSTGPANEQYF TGCGCCAGCAGCTTGGGCTTCAGAAGTACGGGGCCCGCTAATGAGCAGTACTTC
TRBJ2-7 TRBV6-6 TRBD1 few CASGQGLSYEQYF TGTGCCAGCGGACAGGGGCTCTCCTACGAGCAGTACTTC
TRBJ1-1 TRBV14 NA few CASSRFMNTEAFF TGTGCCAGTAGCAGATTCATGAACACTGAAGCTTTCTTT
TRBJ2-5 TRBV7-2 NA few CASSQAPLGRGSETQYF TGTGCCAGCAGCCAAGCCCCACTCGGTCGGGGGAGCGAGACCCAGTACTTC
TRBJ1-5 TRBV30 NA NA CAWSVESNQPQHF TGTGCCTGGAGTGTCGAGTCCAATCAGCCCCAGCATTTT
TRBJ2-7 TRBV4-2 NA NA CASSPSLSGTEKSSSYEQYF TGTGCCAGCAGCCCGAGCCTTTCCGGGACTGAGAAGTCGAGCTCCTACGAGCAGTACTTC
TRBJ1-5 TRBV4-2 NA NA CASSQGQVSNQPQHF TGTGCCAGCAGCCAAGGACAGGTTAGCAATCAGCCCCAGCATTTT
TRBJ2-7 TRBV9 NA NA CASSVSETGLVQQYF TGTGCCAGCAGCGTATCCGAGACAGGACTTGTTCAACAGTACTTC
TRBJ1-2 TRBV9 NA NA CASSAQTDNYGYTF TGTGCCAGCAGCGCCCAGACAGACAACTATGGCTACACCTTC
TRBJ2-1 TRBV29-1 TRBD2 few CSVGTSGGGNEQFF TGCAGCGTGGGGACTAGCGGCGGCGGAAATGAGCAGTTCTTC
TRBJ2-1 TRBV9 NA NA CASSVGPRDNEQFF TGTGCCAGCAGCGTAGGCCCTAGAGACAATGAGCAGTTCTTC
TRBJ2-1 TRBV9 NA NA CASSPFGGTLHNEQFF TGTGCCAGCAGTCCATTCGGGGGAACCTTACACAATGAGCAGTTCTTC
TRBJ2-7 TRBV4-1 TRBD1 once CASSQLTGYEQYF TGCGCCAGCAGCCAATTGACAGGGTACGAGCAGTACTTC